This T cell receptor beta chain was documented in a study of CD8 T cells in Susac syndrome. Study-level findings and limits: As the study acknowledged, the number of individuals in its TCR sequencing and HLA analysis was relatively small.

The RNA, about 0.45 to 1 ug, was put through reverse transcription using random hexamers. An immunoSEQ multiplex PCR generated amplified TCR beta CDR3 products spanning 54 Vbeta and 13 Jbeta. Each CDR3 protein gets one entry after TCRdb re-called the immunoSEQ multiplex PCR reads with MiXCR. The repertoire holds fewer than 250,000 distinct CDR3 sequences, with 92% as singletons. Germline CDR1 is DFQATT and CDR2 is SNEGSKA (reference sequence). V was cut by 6 bases and J by 3 bases, with 12 bases left in between. The CDR3 is made up of 12 amino acids. This clonotype was picked up one time. Its target is not known. Those who served as multiple sclerosis controls were treatment-naive patients with stable or active relapsing-remitting disease. CD8+ and CD4+ T cells were negatively isolated; TEMRA cells were FACS-enriched.

The chain uses TRBV20-1 and TRBJ2-7; D is ambiguous. The specimen was CD8+ T cells from PBMCs. This clonotype originated in a human donor with multiple sclerosis. Written as DNA, the CDR3 is TGCAGTGCAAGACCCCGTGACTACGAGCAGTACTTC. It translates to CSARPRDYEQYF.